The 32 T cell receptor beta chains below all came from one sample that was sequenced in a study of T cells of healthy individuals (dated by TCRdb to 2016 to 2019). The library was made by 5' RACE. Sequencing was carried out with an Illumina MiSeq. The public sequencing data were trimmed at Q25 with fastp and processed into clonotypes with MiXCR by TCRdb, which kept only in-frame beta chains. Rows merge per CDR3 protein into single entries with the most common DNA and genes. In all, the sample holds 95,000 to 100,000 distinct CDR3 sequences, and approximately 15% of those were seen once. The ten largest clones capture around 6.5% of the sample. Source of these receptors: a human donor in good health.

This chain joins TRBV27 and TRBJ2-1, with 14 positions matching TRBD2. The germline V gene encodes CDR1 MNHEY and CDR2 SMNVEV (reference sequence). Unmatched junction bases numbered 3, after V lost 4 bases and J lost 4 bases. The CDR3 runs to 16 residues. CDR3 region: CASSSRLAGGYNEQFF. The CDR3 DNA reads as TGTGCCAGCAGTTCCAGACTAGCGGGAGGGTACAATGAGCAGTTCTTC.

This clonotype was seen repeatedly, ten times or more. The genes are TRBV21-1 and TRBJ2-1; the D call in the table, TRBD2, was not verified against the DNA. TRBV21-1 is given as a pseudogene. This CDR3 spans 14 amino acids. CDR3 region: CASSGDSKGNEQFF. The DNA for the CDR3 is TGTGCCAGCAGCGGGGACTCCAAGGGCAATGAGCAGTTCTTC.

The table lists this clonotype with many counts. This sequence joins TRBV9 and TRBJ2-3; 7 nucleotides agree with TRBD2. This CDR3 is 16 amino acids long. In germline, CDR1 is SGDLS, CDR2 YYNGEE. The V and J ends lost 0 bases and 2 bases, in that order; junction bases with no gene match: 6. This CDR3 reads CASSVVAGEPTDTQYF. CDR3 bases: TGTGCCAGCAGCGTAGTTGCGGGGGAACCCACAGATACGCAGTATTTT.

This rearrangement joins TRBV4-3 to TRBJ1-6, with a tentative D call TRBD1 (5 bases). V was clipped by 3 bases and J by 6 bases, with 15 bases between them. Per germline, CDR1 LGHNA and CDR2 YSLEER. This CDR3 contains 16 residues. The CDR3 DNA follows: TGCGCCAGCAGCCAGGTCCCGGGACCGCGTAATTCACCCCTCCACTTT. It specifies CASSQVPGPRNSPLHF.

This chain joins TRBV4-2 and TRBJ1-5, with 7 bases fitting TRBD1. CDR3 length: 15 residues. V trimming: 4 bases; J trimming: 4 bases; junction bases outside the gene matches: 7. Germline values: CDR1 LGHNA, CDR2 YNFKEQ. The DNA for the CDR3 is TGTGCCAGCAGCCGAAATACAGGGGAAAATCAGCCCCAGCATTTT. Translating gives CASSRNTGENQPQHF.

V gene TRBV7-2 combines with J gene TRBJ2-3; 7 bases match TRBD2. Trimming at V came to 5 bases and at J to 0 bases, leaving 11 bases not matched to a gene. The CDR3 totals 17 residues. Looked up from germline, CDR1 is SGHTA and CDR2 is FQGNSA. In DNA, the CDR3 is TGTGCCAGCAGCCCGATGGGTCGAGCGGGGAGCACAGATACGCAGTATTTT. It encodes CASSPMGRAGSTDTQYF.

V gene TRBV12-3 or TRBV12-4 combines with J gene TRBJ1-5; perhaps TRBD1 as D (6 bases). The CDR3 covers 14 residues. V was trimmed by 7 bases and J by 4 bases, leaving 14 bases between them. DNA of the CDR3: TGTGCCAGCATGCAGGGGAGAGGGAATCAGCCCCAGCATTTT. It codes for CASMQGRGNQPQHF.

This clonotype was detected many times. This rearrangement joins TRBV20-1 to TRBJ1-5; D may be TRBD1 (6 bases). Between the trimmed V and J ends, which lost 6 bases and 4 bases, there was a span of 10 bases. Germline values: CDR1 DFQATT, CDR2 SNEGSKA (reference sequence). The CDR3 is 12 amino acids. The CDR3 here is CSAWDTNQPQHF. The CDR3 coding sequence is TGCAGTGCCTGGGACACGAATCAGCCCCAGCATTTT.

This clonotype was counted between two and nine times. The J gene is TRBJ1-1, the V gene TRBV29-1; a possible D gene is TRBD1 (5 bases). This CDR3 is 10 amino acids long. V lost 4 bases, J lost 10 bases, and 10 bases lay in between. Germline-derived CDR1 and CDR2 are SQVTM and ANQGSEA. The CDR3 DNA is TGCAGCGTTGCTGAACAGGTAGCTTTCTTT. It encodes CSVAEQVAFF.

This clonotype has at least ten counts. This rearrangement joins TRBV3-1 to TRBJ1-1; TRBD1 agrees at 10 bases. CDR1 is LGHDT, CDR2 YNNKEL, per germline (reference sequence). V shed 0 bases, J shed 1 base, and the junction held 2 bases outside the gene matches. The CDR3 loop spans 16 amino acids. Here the CDR3 DNA reads TGTGCCAGCAGCCAAGATGGGACAGGGGCGAACACTGAAGCTTTCTTT. This translates into CASSQDGTGANTEAFF.

The chain couples TRBV4-1 to TRBJ1-6; the D gene is possibly TRBD1 (6 bases). The germline V gene encodes CDR1 MGHRA and CDR2 YSYEKL. Trimming cost V 1 base and J 4 bases, with 11 bases left between them. This CDR3 is 16 amino acids long. CDR3 protein: CASSQGGRPYNSPLHF. The CDR3 region has the DNA TGCGCCAGCAGCCAAGGGGGGCGACCGTATAATTCACCCCTCCACTTT.

The rearrangement joins TRBV7-2 to TRBJ1-5; unclear D gene. Trimming shortened V by 1 base and J by 3 bases, and 10 bases separated the two germline ends. From germline, CDR1 is SGHTA and CDR2 FQGNSA. The CDR3 is 15 residues long. CDR3 loop: CASSLEAGPNQPQHF. Here the CDR3 DNA reads TGTGCCAGCAGCTTAGAGGCAGGACCCAATCAGCCCCAGCATTTT.

This clonotype was detected only a few times. The genes are TRBV7-2 and TRBJ2-7; 7 bases map to TRBD2. Germline lookup yields CDR1 SGHTA and CDR2 FQGNSA. The CDR3 runs to 15 residues. V was pared by 3 bases and J by 0 bases, with 5 bases of the junction left unmatched. CDR3: CASSFRRTSSYEQYF. CDR3 nucleotide sequence: TGTGCCAGCAGCTTCCGCCGGACTAGCTCCTACGAGCAGTACTTC. Based on the CDR3 plus reference TRBV7-2 and TRBJ2-7, the full variable domain is GAGVSQSPSNKVTEKGKDVELRCDPISGHTALYWYRQSLGQGLEFLIYFQGNSAPDKSGLPSDRFSAERTGGSVSTLTIQRTQQEDSAVYLCASSFRRTSSYEQYFGPGTRLTVT.

This clonotype occurred many times. The chain uses TRBV7-2 and TRBJ2-1, with TRBD2 matching 8 bases. The CDR3 contains 15 residues. Trimming took 1 base from V and 5 from J; bases not matched to a gene: 4. Germline assignment: CDR1 SGHTA and CDR2 FQGNSA. CDR3 coding DNA: TGTGCCAGCAGCTTAGGGACTAGCAGAAACAATGAGCAGTTCTTC. Encoded protein: CASSLGTSRNNEQFF.

This clonotype has ten or more counts. The chain uses TRBV4-3 and TRBJ1-2; 7 nucleotides match TRBD1. Germline CDR1 LGHNA, CDR2 YSLEER. With V trimmed by 0 bases and J by 8 bases, 12 bases remained unmatched. This CDR3 is built from 16 residues. The CDR3 DNA sequence: TGCGCCAGCAGCCAAGAGGGAAACAGGGGAGGATCCGGCTACACCTTC. Protein: CASSQEGNRGGSGYTF.

The V call is TRBV5-1, the J call TRBJ1-2; D unresolved. Germline V CDR1 and CDR2: SGHRS, YFSETQ. The CDR3 length is 13 residues. The V end was cut by 5 bases, the J end by 2 bases, with 10 bases between. Here the CDR3 DNA reads TGCGCCAGCAGTGGAGACCAAAACTATGGCTACACCTTC. Its protein is CASSGDQNYGYTF.

There are many counts of this clonotype. The chain uses TRBV7-6 and TRBJ2-1; 10 positions agree with TRBD2. Trimming cost V 1 base and J 4 bases; bases outside gene matches: 1. From germline, CDR1 is SGHVS and CDR2 FNYEAQ. CDR3 length: 15 residues. Written as DNA, the CDR3 is TGTGCCAGCAGCTTAGAAGCGGGGGGGTACAATGAGCAGTTCTTC. Translated: CASSLEAGGYNEQFF.

In this sample, this clonotype turned up a few times. The chain carries TRBV7-8 and TRBJ2-3; possibly TRBD2 for D (6 bases). The CDR3 runs to 15 residues. The V end lost 4 bases, the J end lost 5 bases, and 16 bases lay between the germline ends. Looked up from germline, CDR1 is SGHVS and CDR2 is FQNEAQ. The CDR3 region has the DNA TGTGCCAGCAGCTGGGTTAGCGGTCCGGGAGATACGCAGTATTTT. The encoded protein is CASSWVSGPGDTQYF. The full variable domain, completed using reference TRBV7-8 and TRBJ2-3, is GAGVSQSPRYKVAKRGQDVALRCDPISGHVSLFWYQQALGQGPEFLTYFQNEAQLDKSGLPSDRFFAERPEGSVSTLKIQRTQQEDSAVYLCASSWVSGPGDTQYFGPGTRLTVL.

This clonotype was detected only a few times. The chain recombines TRBV20-1 with TRBJ2-7; maybe TRBD1 (6 bases). CDR1 and CDR2 (germline): DFQATT, SNEGSKA (reference sequence). V was pared by 0 bases and J by 5 bases, with 17 bases between. The CDR3 is made up of 15 amino acids. This CDR3 is CSAREPARGKDEQYF. The CDR3 DNA follows: TGCAGTGCTAGAGAGCCGGCTAGGGGGAAGGACGAGCAGTACTTC.

This clonotype was counted ten times or more. The rearrangement uses TRBV30 and TRBJ2-5; 7 positions agree with TRBD1. Losses at the gene ends were 4 bases for V and 4 bases for J; bases not matched to a gene: 6. This CDR3 spans 13 amino acids. The V gene's germline CDR1 is GTSNPN and CDR2 SVGIG (reference sequence). In DNA, the CDR3 is TGTGCCTGGACCGGGGCAGGGGGAGAGACCCAGTACTTC. It encodes CAWTGAGGETQYF. Based on the CDR3 plus reference TRBV30 and TRBJ2-5, the full variable domain is SQTIHQWPATLVQPVGSPLSLECTVEGTSNPNLYWYRQAAGRGLQLLFYSVGIGQISSEVPQNLSASRPQDRQFILSSKKLLLSDSGFYLCAWTGAGGETQYFGPGTRLLVL.

V is TRBV20-1 and J is TRBJ1-2; no clear D. The CDR3 runs to 12 residues. V lost 5 bases and J 8 bases, leaving 15 bases between the germline ends. The V gene's germline CDR1 is DFQATT and CDR2 SNEGSKA (reference sequence). In nucleotides, the CDR3 is TGCAGTGCTGTAGAGCCGGCGGGGGGCTACACCTTC. Translating gives CSAVEPAGGYTF.

The V and J genes are TRBV6-6 and TRBJ1-1; TRBD1 is a possible D gene (5 bases). Germline V gives CDR1 MNHNY, CDR2 SVGAGI (reference sequence). CDR3 size: 17 residues. Trimming took 0 bases from V and 1 from J, leaving 15 bases between them. The CDR3: CASSYSPPDSPNTEAFF. The CDR3 DNA is TGTGCCAGCAGTTACTCGCCCCCAGACAGTCCGAACACTGAAGCTTTCTTT.

The chain employs TRBV20-1 and TRBJ2-3; D is uncertain. The V end was cut by 7 bases, the J end by 0 bases, with 11 bases between. This CDR3 contains 13 residues. Germline-derived CDR1 and CDR2 are DFQATT and SNEGSKA (reference sequence). CDR3 sequence (DNA): TGCAGTGAGGTGGCGACTAGCACAGATACGCAGTATTTT. It yields the protein CSEVATSTDTQYF.

This clonotype has ten or more counts. V is TRBV24-1 and J is TRBJ2-2; D may be TRBD1 or TRBD2 (5 bases each). CDR1 and CDR2 (germline): KGHDR, SFDVKD. This CDR3 has 18 residues. The V and J ends lost 0 bases and 1 base respectively, with 14 bases between them. The CDR3 sequence: CATSDLRPGRGNTGELFF. Written as DNA, the CDR3 is TGTGCCACCAGTGATTTGCGTCCGGGACGGGGGAACACCGGGGAGCTGTTTTTT.

This clonotype came up many times. The chain has TRBV10-3 and TRBJ2-2; D perhaps matches TRBD2 (6 bases). Germline CDR1 and CDR2: ENHRY and SYGVKD. V dropped 6 bases and J dropped 6 bases, with 14 bases sitting between them. The CDR3 is 14 amino acids. CDR3 nucleotide sequence: TGTGCCATCAGAGCGGTCGCGGGGCCCGGGGAGCTGTTTTTT. Translating it yields CAIRAVAGPGELFF.

The V gene is TRBV6-5, the J gene TRBJ2-2, with TRBD1 identical over 7 bases. J was trimmed by 2 bases and V by 0 bases; bases with no gene match: 9. From germline, CDR1 is MNHEY and CDR2 SVGAGI. This CDR3 comprises 18 residues. The CDR3 bases are TGTGCCAGCAGTTACTCAGGGGGCTTAGGGTCCAACACCGGGGAGCTGTTTTTT. This gives the protein CASSYSGGLGSNTGELFF.

This clonotype came up many times. The rearrangement uses TRBV11-1 and TRBJ2-1; D call uncertain. Germline V gene data show CDR1 as SGHAT and CDR2 as FQDESV (reference sequence). Trimming removed 1 base from V and 0 bases from J, with 10 bases in between. There are 16 residues in the CDR3. The CDR3 loop is CASSLEVQNSYNEQFF. The CDR3 DNA sequence: TGTGCCAGCAGCTTAGAGGTACAGAACTCCTACAATGAGCAGTTCTTC. The entire variable domain, with the rest obtained from reference TRBV11-1 and TRBJ2-1, is as follows: EAEVAQSPRYKITEKSQAVAFWCDPISGHATLYWYRQILGQGPELLVQFQDESVVDDSQLPKDRFSAERLKGVDSTLKIQPAELGDSAMYLCASSLEVQNSYNEQFFGPGTRLTVL.

This clonotype was counted between two and nine times. The gene calls are TRBV20-1 and TRBJ1-6; the match to TRBD1 covers 7 bases. Germline V lookup: CDR1 DFQATT, CDR2 SNEGSKA (reference sequence). This CDR3 comprises 15 residues. V lost 0 bases, J lost 10 bases, and 9 bases stayed unmatched. CDR3: CSARDSDRFSSPLHF. CDR3 bases: TGCAGTGCTAGAGATTCGGACAGGTTCTCATCACCCCTCCACTTT.

The chain has TRBV10-3 and TRBJ2-7; 9 bases agree with TRBD1. CDR1 and CDR2 from the germline V gene are ENHRY and SYGVKD. V shed 1 base, J shed 2 bases, and the junction held 6 bases outside the gene matches. The length of the CDR3 is 16 residues. DNA for the CDR3: TGTGCCATCAGTGAGTTGACCGGGACAGGGCCCTACGAGCAGTACTTC. Its translation is CAISELTGTGPYEQYF.

This clonotype was found a few times. V usage is TRBV7-6 and J usage is TRBJ2-7; D is possibly TRBD1 or TRBD2 (5 bases each). Germline V lookup: CDR1 SGHVS, CDR2 FNYEAQ. This CDR3 is built from 15 residues. Deletions cut 4 bases from V and 3 bases from J, with 16 bases between. CDR3 nucleotides: TGTGCCAGCAGCTCGGGGCCGGGGACCAACTACGAGCAGTACTTC. Amino acids: CASSSGPGTNYEQYF.

This clonotype was counted many times. This chain connects TRBV7-8 to TRBJ1-6; TRBD1 matches 10 bases. CDR3 size: 15 residues. Losses at the gene ends were 2 bases for V and 10 bases for J; bases not matched to a gene: 5. The V gene's germline CDR1 is SGHVS and CDR2 FQNEAQ. The CDR3 loop is CASSLRDRGNSPLHF. CDR3 bases: TGTGCCAGCAGCTTACGGGACAGGGGAAACTCACCCCTCCACTTT.

The chain recombines TRBV3-1 with TRBJ2-7, with 10 bases aligning to TRBD2. The length of the CDR3 is 17 residues. Germline V gene lookup returns CDR1 LGHDT and CDR2 YNNKEL (reference sequence). The ends lost 1 base at V and 0 bases at J; junction bases unmatched: 6. CDR3 DNA sequence: TGTGCCAGCAGCCAAGGTTACAGCGGGGGGGCCTCCTACGAGCAGTACTTC. Translated: CASSQGYSGGASYEQYF.